This T cell receptor beta chain derives from a study of T and B cells in COVID-19 patients (dated by TCRdb to between 2020 and 2021). Looking at the study overall: In this study, adaptive immunity was profiled in COVID-19 patients who either had active infection or had recovered, using TRB and IGH repertoire sequencing of peripheral blood. The recovered cohort included roughly 19 patients who contributed 20 or so samples, and most of those patients had mild to moderate COVID-19 that was managed on an outpatient basis. The recovered cohort had a median age of roughly 30 years, compared with approximately 63 years in the active-infection cohort. In the active-infection cohort, about 65% of the roughly 20 patients were critically ill and required mechanical ventilation or ECMO. Comorbidities linked to unfavorable COVID-19 outcome were present in 18 of 20 patients in the active-infection cohort. Over 8 million TCR sequences were analysed in a TCR and BCR sequence repository that covered about 40 patients and around 73 time points. Two patients belonged to both the recovered and active cohorts because samples were available from active disease and after recovery. Repertoire analyses used an age-matched reference group of 30 to 40 healthy donors who were negative for COVID-19 antibodies as the comparison. As many as 9 follow-up blood samples were taken per patient, and some of the samples covered different disease stages within the same individual.

Trimming takes 7 bases off V and 4 bases off J; junction bases not matched to a gene: 11. In the germline V gene, CDR1 corresponds to MNHEY and CDR2 to SVGEGT. The CDR3 has 15 amino acids, counting the end cysteine and phenylalanine. Solely the CDR3 DNA is kept, with 45 bases framed from the first base. TRB repertoires were amplified from about 260-540 ng of genomic DNA extracted from blood. Sequencing instrument: Illumina MiSeq. TRB rearrangements were amplified by multiplex PCR with BIOMED2 TRB-A/B primer pools. Two consecutive PCRs added Illumina-compatible adapters and 7-nucleotide sample barcodes to the amplicons. Phusion HS II polymerase was used for all library PCRs. Amplicons were gel-purified with the NucleoSpin Gel and PCR Clean-up kit, quantified on Qubit, and pooled at 3 to 4 nM. The quality of the amplicon pool was checked on an Agilent 2100 Bioanalyzer prior to Illumina next-generation sequencing. In the original analysis: Annotation of TRB rearrangements was done in MiXCR 3.0.8 with the default MiXCR reference library. Non-productive reads and sequences with fewer than 2 reads were excluded, and each unique CDR3 nucleotide sequence counted as one clone. R 3.5.1 was used to calculate clonality, diversity, richness and V-J gene usage. GLIPH2 was used to cluster TCRs based on CDR3 similarity, and OLGA was used to calculate the generation probabilities. Only GLIPH2 clusters containing at least four unique TCR clonotypes present in at least three individuals were kept. TCRdb reran the public reads through fastp at Q25 and MiXCR, keeping productive beta chains. Duplicate CDR3 protein sequences are folded into a single record with the most common DNA and genes. The V and J calls and clone size are TCRdb's, not the authors'. This sample holds about 16,000 distinct CDR3 sequences; 27% were observed only once. More than 2.5% of the sample comes from the top ten.

With respect to this clonotype: No cognate antigen has been identified for it. No clone much larger than this one lies a single base away; base qualities are absent.

What the work shows at the level of the full study, not this receptor alone: Patients with COVID-19 were reported to show strongly skewed TRBV/TRBJ gene usage. In active COVID-19, TRB repertoires were highly clonal, while at recovery, diversity and richness increased above the levels seen in healthy donors. The recovered cohort had 2,000 to 3,000 exclusive TCR clusters, including some 31 low-pGen clusters. The cohort was considered too small for HLA contributions to COVID-19 susceptibility or severity to be assessed. Blood samples from mildly ill patients during symptoms and early samples from severe cases were scarce. Specific T cell subsets (CD4+/Treg/CD8+) and sorted SARS-CoV-2-responsive or tetramer+ T cells had not yet been sequenced, with those experiments still ongoing. The reported TCR clusters were said to need prospective validation before any clinical use.

The chain is assembled from TRBV6-2 or TRBV6-3 and TRBJ2-5, with 8 central nucleotides matching TRBD2. The receptor's source is a human donor who had recovered from COVID-19. Sequenced input: blood. For the CDR3, the sequence is CASTEGSGRRETQYF. The DNA is TGTGCCAGCACCGAAGGAAGCGGGAGAAGAGAGACCCAGTACTTC.